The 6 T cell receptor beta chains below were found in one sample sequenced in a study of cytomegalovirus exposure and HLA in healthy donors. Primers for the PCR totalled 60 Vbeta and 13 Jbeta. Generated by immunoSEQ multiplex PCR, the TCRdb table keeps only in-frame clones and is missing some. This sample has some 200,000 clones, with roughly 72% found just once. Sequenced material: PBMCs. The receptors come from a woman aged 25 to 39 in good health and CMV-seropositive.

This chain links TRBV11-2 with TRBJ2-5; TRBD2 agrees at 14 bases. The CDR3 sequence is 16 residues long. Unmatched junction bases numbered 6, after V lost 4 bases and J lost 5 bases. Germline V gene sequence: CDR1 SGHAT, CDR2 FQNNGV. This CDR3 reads CASSSTGLAGVETQYF. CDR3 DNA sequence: TGTGCCAGCAGCTCGACGGGACTAGCGGGGGTGGAGACCCAGTACTTC. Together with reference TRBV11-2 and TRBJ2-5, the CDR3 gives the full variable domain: EAGVAQSPRYKIIEKRQSVAFWCNPISGHATLYWYQQILGQGPKLLIQFQNNGVVDDSQLPKDRFSAERLKGVDSTLKIQPAKLEDSAVYLCASSSTGLAGVETQYFGPGTRLLVL.

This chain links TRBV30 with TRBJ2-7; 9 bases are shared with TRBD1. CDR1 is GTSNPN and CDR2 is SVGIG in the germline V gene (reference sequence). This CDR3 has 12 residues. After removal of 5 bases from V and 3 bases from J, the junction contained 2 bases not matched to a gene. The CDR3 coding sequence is TGTGCCTGGGGACAGGGGTACTACGAGCAGTACTTC. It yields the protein CAWGQGYYEQYF.

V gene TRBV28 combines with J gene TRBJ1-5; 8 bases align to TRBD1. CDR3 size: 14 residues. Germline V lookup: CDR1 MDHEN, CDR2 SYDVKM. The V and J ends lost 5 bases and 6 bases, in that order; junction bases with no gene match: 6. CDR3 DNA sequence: TGTGCCAGCAGTAACACAGGGGGAGGTCAGCCCCAGCATTTT. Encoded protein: CASSNTGGGQPQHF.

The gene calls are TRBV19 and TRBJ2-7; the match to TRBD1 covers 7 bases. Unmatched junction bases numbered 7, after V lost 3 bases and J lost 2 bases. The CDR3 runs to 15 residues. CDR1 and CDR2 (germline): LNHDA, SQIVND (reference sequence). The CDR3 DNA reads TGTGCCAGTAGTATGGGACAGCTGACAGCCTACGAGCAGTACTTC. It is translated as CASSMGQLTAYEQYF.

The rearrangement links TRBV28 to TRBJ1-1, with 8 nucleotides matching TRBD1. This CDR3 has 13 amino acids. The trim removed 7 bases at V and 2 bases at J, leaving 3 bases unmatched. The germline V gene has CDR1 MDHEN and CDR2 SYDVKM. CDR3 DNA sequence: TGTGCCAGCATTTCAGGGGGCAACACTGAAGCTTTCTTT. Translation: CASISGGNTEAFF.

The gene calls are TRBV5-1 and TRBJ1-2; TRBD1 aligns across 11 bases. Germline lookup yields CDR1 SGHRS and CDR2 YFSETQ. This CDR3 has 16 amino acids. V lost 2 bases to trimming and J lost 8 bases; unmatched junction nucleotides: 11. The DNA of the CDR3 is TGCGCCAGCAGCTTTTTCCGGGACAGGGGGGATCGAGGCTACACCTTC. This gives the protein CASSFFRDRGDRGYTF.